This T cell receptor (beta chain) was sequenced for a study of identical twins. Overall study results and limits: Reduced insertions were recorded for abundant cord blood beta clonotypes, with no such pattern in memory repertoires.

One entry per CDR3 protein results from TCRdb running MiXCR on the 5' RACE reads. The data show around 450,000 distinct CDR3 sequences, approximately 15% seen once. V lost 0 bases and J lost 2, with 12 bases in between. There are 15 residues in the CDR3. The germline gives CDR1 SGHDT, CDR2 YYEEEE. As regards this clonotype: Its antigen is unknown.

This sample also belongs to another study, concerning yellow fever vaccine responses in identical twins.

The TCR was taken from a woman younger than 30 in good health. The sample comprised CD4+ T cells sorted from blood. The gene calls are TRBV5-6 and TRBJ2-7; D may match TRBD1 or TRBD2 (5 bases each). The CDR3 protein is CASSLGQTIAYEQYF. The CDR3, as DNA: TGTGCCAGCAGCTTGGGACAGACTATAGCCTACGAGCAGTACTTC.